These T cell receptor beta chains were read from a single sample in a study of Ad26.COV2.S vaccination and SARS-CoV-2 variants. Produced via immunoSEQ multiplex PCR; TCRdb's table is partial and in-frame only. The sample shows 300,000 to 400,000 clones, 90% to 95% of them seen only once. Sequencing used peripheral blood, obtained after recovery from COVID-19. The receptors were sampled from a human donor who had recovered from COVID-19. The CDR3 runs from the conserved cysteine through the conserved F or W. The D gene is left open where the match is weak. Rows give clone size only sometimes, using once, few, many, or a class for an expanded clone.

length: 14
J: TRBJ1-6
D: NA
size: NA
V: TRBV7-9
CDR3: CASSFGQPHSPLHF
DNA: TGTGCCAGCAGCTTTGGACAGCCTCATTCACCCCTCCACTTT

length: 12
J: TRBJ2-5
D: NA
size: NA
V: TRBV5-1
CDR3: CASSWRGETQYF
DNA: TGCGCCAGCAGCTGGCGCGGAGAGACCCAGTACTTC

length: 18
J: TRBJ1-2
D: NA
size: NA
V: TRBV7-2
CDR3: CASSFLRALERALYGYTF
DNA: TGTGCCAGCAGCTTTTTGAGGGCTCTAGAGAGGGCCCTCTATGGCTACACCTTC

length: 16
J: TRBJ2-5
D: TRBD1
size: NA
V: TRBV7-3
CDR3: CASSAWGQGVSETQYF
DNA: TGTGCCAGCAGCGCATGGGGACAGGGGGTTTCAGAGACCCAGTACTTC

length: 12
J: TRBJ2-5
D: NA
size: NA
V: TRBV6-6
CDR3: CATLQTGITQYF
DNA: TGTGCCACCTTACAAACAGGGATCACCCAGTACTTC

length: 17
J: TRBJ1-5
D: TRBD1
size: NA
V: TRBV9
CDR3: CASRENGQGLYNQPQHF
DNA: TGTGCCAGCAGAGAAAACGGACAGGGACTATACAATCAGCCCCAGCATTTT

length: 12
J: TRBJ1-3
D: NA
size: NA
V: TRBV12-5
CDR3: CASARVGNTIYF
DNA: TGTGCTAGTGCCAGGGTTGGAAACACCATATATTTT

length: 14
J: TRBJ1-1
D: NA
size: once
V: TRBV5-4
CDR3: CASSFVGGNTEAFF
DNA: TGTGCCAGCAGCTTCGTCGGGGGGAACACTGAAGCTTTCTTT

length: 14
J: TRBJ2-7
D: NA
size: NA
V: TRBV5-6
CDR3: CASSSAGHPWEQYF
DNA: TGTGCCAGCAGCTCCGCGGGACACCCTTGGGAGCAGTACTTC

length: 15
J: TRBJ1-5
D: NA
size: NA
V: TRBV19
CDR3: CASSIQYNSRQPQHF
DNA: TGTGCCAGTAGTATCCAGTACAATAGCAGACAGCCCCAGCATTTT

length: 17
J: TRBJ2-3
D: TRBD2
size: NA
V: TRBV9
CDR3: CASSARTGLAGTDTQYF
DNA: TGTGCCAGCAGCGCCCGAACAGGACTAGCGGGCACAGATACGCAGTATTTT

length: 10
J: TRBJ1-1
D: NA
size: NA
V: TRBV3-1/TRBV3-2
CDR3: CASSHFEAFF
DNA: TGTGCCAGCAGCCATTTCGAAGCTTTCTTT

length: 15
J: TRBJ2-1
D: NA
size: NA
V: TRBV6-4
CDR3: CASSVGRSGDNEQFF
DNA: TGTGCCAGCAGTGTGGGGCGGAGTGGAGACAATGAGCAGTTCTTC

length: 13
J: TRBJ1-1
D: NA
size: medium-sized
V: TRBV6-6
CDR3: CASSATENTEAFF
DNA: TGTGCCAGCAGTGCGACAGAGAACACTGAAGCTTTCTTT

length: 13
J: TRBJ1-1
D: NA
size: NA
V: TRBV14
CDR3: CASSRYRNTEAFF
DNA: TGTGCCAGCAGCCGATACAGGAACACTGAAGCTTTCTTT

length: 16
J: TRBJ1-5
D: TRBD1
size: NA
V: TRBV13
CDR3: CASSLGGTGGHQPQHF
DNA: TGTGCCAGCAGCTTAGGTGGGACAGGGGGCCATCAGCCCCAGCATTTT

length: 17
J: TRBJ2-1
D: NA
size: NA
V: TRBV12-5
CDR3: CASGPPQDRLAYNEQFF
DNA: TGTGCTAGTGGTCCACCCCAGGACAGACTCGCCTACAATGAGCAGTTCTTC

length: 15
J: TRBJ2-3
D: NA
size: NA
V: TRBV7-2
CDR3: CASSTVGGAMNTQYF
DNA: TGTGCCAGCAGTACGGTGGGGGGGGCCATGAATACGCAGTATTTT

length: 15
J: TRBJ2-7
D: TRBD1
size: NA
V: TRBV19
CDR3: CASSAGTGVPTAQYF
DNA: TGTGCCAGTAGTGCAGGGACAGGGGTGCCCACCGCGCAGTACTTC

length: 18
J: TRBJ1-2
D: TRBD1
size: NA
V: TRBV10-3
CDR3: CAISQAVLGQADNYGYTF
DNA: TGTGCCATCAGCCAAGCCGTCCTTGGACAGGCGGACAACTATGGCTACACCTTC